This T cell receptor beta chain stems from a study of cytomegalovirus exposure and HLA in healthy donors. V shed 6 bases and J 5 bases; nucleotides not matched to a gene: 3. This CDR3 contains 13 residues. CDR1 is MNHNS, CDR2 SASEGT, per germline. PCR employed 60 Vbeta and 13 Jbeta primers. The protocol was immunoSEQ multiplex PCR, while the TCRdb copy is restricted to in-frame clones and leaves out a portion. Of around 140,000 clones listed, over 65% are singletons. The sequenced sample was PBMCs. The clonotype was recovered from a male donor in good health and CMV-seronegative. V is TRBV6-1 and J is TRBJ2-7, with TRBD2 identical over 11 bases. CDR3 sequence: CASSLAGGHEQYF. The CDR3 region has the DNA TGTGCCAGCAGCCTAGCGGGAGGTCACGAGCAGTACTTC.